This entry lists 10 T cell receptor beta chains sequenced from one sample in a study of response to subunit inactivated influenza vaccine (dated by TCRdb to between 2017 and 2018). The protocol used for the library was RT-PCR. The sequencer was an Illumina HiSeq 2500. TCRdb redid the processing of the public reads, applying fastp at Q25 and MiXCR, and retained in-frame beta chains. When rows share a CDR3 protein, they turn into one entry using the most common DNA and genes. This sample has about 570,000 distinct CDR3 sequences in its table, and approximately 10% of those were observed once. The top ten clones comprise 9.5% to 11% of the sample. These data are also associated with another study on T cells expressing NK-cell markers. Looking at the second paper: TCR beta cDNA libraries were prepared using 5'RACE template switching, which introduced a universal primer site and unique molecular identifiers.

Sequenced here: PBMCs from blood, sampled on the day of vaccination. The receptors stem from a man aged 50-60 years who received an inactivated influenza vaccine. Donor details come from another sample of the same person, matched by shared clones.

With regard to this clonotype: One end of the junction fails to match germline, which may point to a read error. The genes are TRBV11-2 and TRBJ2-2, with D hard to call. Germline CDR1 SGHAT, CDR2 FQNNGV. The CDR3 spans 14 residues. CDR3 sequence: CGSSLGFGTVELFF. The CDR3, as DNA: TGTGGCAGCAGCTTAGGGTTTGGCACCGTGGAGCTGTTTTTT.

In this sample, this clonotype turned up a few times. CDR3 loop: CASSSLQGNYEQYF. In DNA form, the CDR3 reads TGCGCCAGCAGCTCCCTACAGGGGAACTACGAGCAGTACTTC. The chain uses TRBV5-1 and TRBJ2-7; 7 nucleotides agree with TRBD1. Germline V gene lookup returns CDR1 SGHRS and CDR2 YFSETQ. The J segment lost 3 bases and the V segment lost 3 bases, leaving 6 bases of the junction unmatched. This CDR3 has 14 residues.

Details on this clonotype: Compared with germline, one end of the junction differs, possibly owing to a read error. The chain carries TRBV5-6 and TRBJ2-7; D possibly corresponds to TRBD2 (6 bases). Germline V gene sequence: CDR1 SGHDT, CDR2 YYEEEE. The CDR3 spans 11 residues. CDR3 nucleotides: TGTGCCAGCAGCTTGGATAGCGGTATGAACTTC. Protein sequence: CASSLDSGMNF.

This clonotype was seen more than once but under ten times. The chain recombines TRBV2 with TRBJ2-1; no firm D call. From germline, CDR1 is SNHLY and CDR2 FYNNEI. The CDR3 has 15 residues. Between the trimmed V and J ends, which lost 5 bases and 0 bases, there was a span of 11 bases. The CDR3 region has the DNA TGTGCCAGCAGTAAAGGGATAAGCTCCTACAATGAGCAGTTCTTC. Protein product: CASSKGISSYNEQFF.

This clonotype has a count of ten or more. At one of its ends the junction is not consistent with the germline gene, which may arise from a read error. The CDR3 DNA sequence: TGTGCCAGCAGCTTCTCGGTGAGCACAGACACGCAGTATTTT. Amino acids: CASSFSVSTDTQYF. The gene calls are TRBV7-9 and TRBJ2-3; D is undetermined. The CDR3 length is 14 residues. Germline assignment: CDR1 SEHNR and CDR2 FQNEAQ (reference sequence).

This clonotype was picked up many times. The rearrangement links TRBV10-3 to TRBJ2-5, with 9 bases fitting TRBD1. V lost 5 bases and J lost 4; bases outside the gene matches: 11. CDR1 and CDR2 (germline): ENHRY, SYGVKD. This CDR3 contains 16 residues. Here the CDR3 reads CAISSSHRGLGETQYF. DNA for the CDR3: TGTGCCATCAGTTCCTCTCACAGGGGGCTGGGAGAGACCCAGTACTTC.

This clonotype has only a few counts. CDR3 residues: CASSESRYGYTF. The DNA of the CDR3 is TGTGCCAGCAGTGAAAGTCGCTATGGCTACACCTTC. The genes are TRBV6-1 and TRBJ1-2; D ambiguous. Trimming stripped 2 bases from V and 4 bases from J, with 5 bases between. This CDR3 has 12 amino acids. CDR1 MNHNS and CDR2 SASEGT come from the germline V gene.

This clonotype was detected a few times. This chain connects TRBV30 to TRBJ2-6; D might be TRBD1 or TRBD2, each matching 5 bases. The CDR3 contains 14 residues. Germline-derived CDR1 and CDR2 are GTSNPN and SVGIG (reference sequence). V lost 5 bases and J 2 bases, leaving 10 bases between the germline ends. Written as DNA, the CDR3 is TGTGCCTGGGGCGTGGGGGCTGGGGCCAACGTCCTGACTTTC. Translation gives CAWGVGAGANVLTF.

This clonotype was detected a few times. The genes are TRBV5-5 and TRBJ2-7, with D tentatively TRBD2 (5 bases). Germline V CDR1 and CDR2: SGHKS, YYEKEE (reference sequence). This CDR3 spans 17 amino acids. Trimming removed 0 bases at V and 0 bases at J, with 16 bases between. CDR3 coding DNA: TGTGCCAGCAGCTTGGGACCTCTAGCCTTAAGCTCCTACGAGCAGTACTTC. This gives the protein CASSLGPLALSSYEQYF.

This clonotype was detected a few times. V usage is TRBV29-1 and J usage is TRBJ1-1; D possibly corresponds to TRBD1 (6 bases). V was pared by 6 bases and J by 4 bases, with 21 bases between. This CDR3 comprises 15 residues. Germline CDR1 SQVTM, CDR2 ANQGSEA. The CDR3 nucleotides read TGCAGCGTCACGAAGGCCCCGGGGGCTGTCACTGAAGCTTTCTTT. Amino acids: CSVTKAPGAVTEAFF.